The present T cell receptor beta chain was sequenced within a study (dated by TCRdb to 2014 to 2015). Notes on the research overall: The study tested whether tumor-infiltrating Tregs in breast cancer are recruited from blood Tregs or converted in situ from other CD4+ T cell subsets. The study at large found these results: The TCR alpha and beta sequences of tumor-infiltrating Tregs showed the greatest overlap with tumor naive CD4+ T cells, followed by blood naive CD4+ T cells. The validation in the larger cohort was limited to a single TCR beta V-J rearrangement instead of whole repertoires. Tumor memory CD4+ T cell TCR gene usage was found to cluster with blood and lymph node memory CD4+ cells and with lymph node naive CD4+ cells.

CD4+CD25+CD127-/low cells were isolated as Tregs. Tregs, naive and memory CD4+ T cells from tumor, blood and ipsilateral draining lymph nodes of about 5 breast cancer patients underwent full-length TCR alpha and beta sequencing. Tumor tissue, along with lymph nodes from ipsilateral axillary dissection, was perfused with PBS, minced, and then digested using collagenase I and hyaluronidase. Ficoll density gradient centrifugation was used to isolate mononuclear cells from either lymph nodes or roughly 50 ml of peripheral blood. Sorted cell populations were confirmed by FACS to exceed 90% purity. In the case of this clonotype: The antigen it recognizes is unknown. The sample holds no much larger clone one base away, and base qualities are not on file.

Amplification of full-length TCR variable regions was done by 5' RACE PCR using constant-region reverse primers, and this step was followed by semi-nested PCR with Nested Universal Primer A. The ReliaPrep RNA Cell Miniprep System was used to extract total RNA, which was then reverse transcribed into 5'RACE-ready cDNA with the SMARTer RACE 5'/3' Kit. Multiplex adaptors were used to barcode full-length TCR alpha and beta libraries, and the barcoded libraries were sequenced on an Illumina MiSeq. In the source study's methods: For each of nine subset-tissue groups, sequencing data from the five patients were pooled, and the groups were compared by unsupervised clustering of TCR gene usage. The Morisita-Horn index was used to calculate repertoire similarity, with shared sequences weighted by how much each contributed to each repertoire. TCRdb took the public reads, trimmed them with fastp at Q25, ran MiXCR for clone calling and kept in-frame beta chains. Rows with a matching CDR3 protein are joined into one entry that keeps the most common DNA and genes. In this record, the V and J calls reflect TCRdb's handling and not the investigators' own analysis. The sample contains 46,000 or so distinct CDR3 sequences, around 23% of them found a single time. 3.5% to 4.5% of the sample is in the top ten clones.

This TCR derives from a female donor with breast cancer. Sample: Tregs sorted from a lymph node.

The nucleotide sequence is TGCGCCAGCAGGTTACCGGCTAACGAAGGGACCCAGTACTTC. Its translation reads: CASRLPANEGTQYF. The chain is encoded by TRBV5-1 joined to TRBJ2-5; no confident D gene assignment can be made. V loses 5 bases of germline sequence and J loses 7 bases, and the interval between the two ends is 18 bases. The germline V gene supplies CDR1 SGHRS and CDR2 YFSETQ. From cysteine to phenylalanine, the CDR3 is 14 amino acids long. The sequence is cut down to CDR3 DNA, 42 bases in frame from base 1.